Below, 12 T cell receptor beta chains from the same sample are listed, as sequenced in a study of blood T cell dynamics during melanoma immunotherapy. Time point noted: pre-treatment baseline. Sequenced by immunoSEQ multiplex PCR; TCRdb stores in-frame clones only, minus some. Here the sample spans roughly 10,000 clones, around 83% being singletons. The starting material was blood, obtained from a patient treated with checkpoint blockade. The receptor set was obtained from a human donor with melanoma.

This CDR3 is CASSFGTDLYEQYF. Written as DNA, the CDR3 is TGTGCCAGCAGTTTTGGGACAGACCTCTACGAGCAGTACTTC. This sequence joins TRBV28 and TRBJ2-5; 7 bases fit TRBD1. The J call may be incorrect, as the DNA end agrees better with TRBJ2-7. The length of the CDR3 is 14 residues. CDR1 is MDHEN, CDR2 SYDVKM, per germline.

This sequence joins TRBV19 and TRBJ2-5, with a possible D match to TRBD1 (5 bases). CDR3 length equals 15 residues. V dropped 5 bases and J dropped 1 base, with 14 bases sitting between them. Germline V CDR1 and CDR2: LNHDA, SQIVND (reference sequence). The chain's CDR3 is CASSVFRAAQETQYF. CDR3 DNA: TGTGCCAGTAGTGTCTTCAGGGCAGCCCAAGAGACCCAGTACTTC.

The V call is TRBV18, the J call TRBJ1-1, with D perhaps matching TRBD1 (5 bases). The germline V gene has CDR1 KGHSH and CDR2 LQKENI. Trimming removed 5 bases at V and 0 bases at J, with 7 bases between. The CDR3 extends over 13 amino acids. The chain's CDR3 is CASSGAMNTEAFF. The CDR3 DNA follows: TGTGCCAGCTCAGGGGCAATGAACACTGAAGCTTTCTTT.

This chain joins TRBV6-5 and TRBJ2-7, with D perhaps matching TRBD2 (6 bases). This CDR3 is 14 amino acids long. CDR1 and CDR2 from the germline V gene are MNHEY and SVGAGI. Trimming shortened V by 2 bases and J by 3 bases, and 11 bases separated the two germline ends. The CDR3 here is CASSYEGRYYEQYF. CDR3 sequence (DNA): TGTGCCAGCAGTTACGAAGGGAGGTACTACGAGCAGTACTTC.

V and J are TRBV4-1 and TRBJ1-1; D unclear. The V gene's germline CDR1 is MGHRA and CDR2 YSYEKL. V lost 0 bases and J lost 4, with 6 bases in between. This CDR3 is built from 13 residues. CDR3 protein: CASSQDYGTEAFF. In nucleotides, the CDR3 is TGCGCCAGCAGCCAAGATTATGGCACTGAAGCTTTCTTT.

The chain links TRBV6-5 to TRBJ1-2, with D perhaps matching TRBD1 (6 bases). The CDR3 loop spans 13 amino acids. Germline loops: CDR1 MNHEY, CDR2 SVGAGI. Trimming removed 6 bases at V and 7 bases at J, with 15 bases between. The CDR3 here is CASRSQGSGGYTF. The CDR3 DNA reads as TGTGCCAGCAGATCACAGGGTTCTGGTGGCTACACCTTC.

Notes on this clone: Other nucleotide sequences from this sample produce the same CDR3. The chain links TRBV5-6 to TRBJ2-7, with no clear D. Per the germline V gene, CDR1 is SGHDT and CDR2 is YYEEEE. The CDR3 runs 11 residues. With 2 bases removed from V and 4 bases from J, the gap between germline ends came to 4 bases. CDR3 sequence reads: CASSFGYEQYF. CDR3 nucleotide sequence: TGTGCCAGCAGCTTTGGTTACGAGCAGTACTTC.

This clone is classed as medium-sized. The J gene is TRBJ2-7, the V gene TRBV4-1; TRBD2 is a possible D gene (5 bases). The CDR3 runs to 15 residues. Germline V gives CDR1 MGHRA, CDR2 YSYEKL. V lost 3 bases and J lost 3, with 15 bases in between. Here the CDR3 reads CASSQEEGAFYEQYF. The CDR3 DNA sequence: TGCGCCAGCAGCCAGGAAGAGGGAGCTTTCTACGAGCAGTACTTC.

J is TRBJ1-3 and V is TRBV14; no clear D gene. Trimming took off 0 bases at V and 0 bases at J, with 6 bases between the two ends. There are 15 residues in the CDR3. Germline assignment: CDR1 SGHDN and CDR2 FVKESK. CDR3 in amino acids: CASSQDGYSGNTIYF. CDR3 in DNA: TGTGCCAGCAGCCAAGACGGATACTCTGGAAACACCATATATTTT.

The V call is TRBV11-2, the J call TRBJ2-5; TRBD2 aligns across 7 bases. The V gene's germline CDR1 is SGHAT and CDR2 FQNNGV. Losses at the gene ends were 2 bases for V and 2 bases for J; bases not matched to a gene: 5. The length of the CDR3 is 15 residues. The CDR3 loop is CASSLLAEPQETQYF. The DNA of the CDR3 is TGTGCCAGCAGCTTACTAGCGGAGCCTCAAGAGACCCAGTACTTC.

The rearrangement joins TRBV19 to TRBJ2-7; D is perhaps TRBD1 (5 bases). The CDR3 length is 13 residues. V was shortened by 4 bases and J by 5 bases, with 12 bases between the two germline ends. Germline V gene sequence: CDR1 LNHDA, CDR2 SQIVND (reference sequence). CDR3 DNA sequence: TGTGCCAGTAGTAGCAGGGTAAAGGACGAGCAGTACTTC. It encodes CASSSRVKDEQYF.

The V call is TRBV10-1, the J call TRBJ2-1, with 9 bases lining up with TRBD2. The CDR3 length is 17 residues. V trimming: 4 bases; J trimming: 8 bases; junction bases outside the gene matches: 15. Germline CDR1 is WNHNN and CDR2 is SYGVQD (reference sequence). In nucleotides, the CDR3 is TGCGCCAGCAGTGGAAGATTAGGGACTAGCCCTAGCGATGAGCAGTTCTTC. This sequence encodes CASSGRLGTSPSDEQFF.